This TCR beta chain was obtained from a study of T cell repertoires in aging, cancer and after chemotherapy. CDR3 size: 14 residues. A mixed TRB-A/B primer pool amplified rearranged TRB by multiplex touch-down PCR. Via MiXCR, TCRdb re-called the multiplex PCR reads, giving one row per CDR3 protein. The sample lists thousands of distinct CDR3 sequences; around 24% were seen once. Peripheral blood genomic DNA, not sorted cells or RNA, was the template. This receptor was obtained from a human donor in good health. The chain uses TRBV21-1 and TRBJ1-5. TRBV21-1 is a listed pseudogene. Sequencing used blood. Here the CDR3 reads CASSKVGFNQPQHF. Here the CDR3 DNA reads TGTGCCAGCAGCAAAGTAGGGTTCAATCAGCCCCAGCATTTT.